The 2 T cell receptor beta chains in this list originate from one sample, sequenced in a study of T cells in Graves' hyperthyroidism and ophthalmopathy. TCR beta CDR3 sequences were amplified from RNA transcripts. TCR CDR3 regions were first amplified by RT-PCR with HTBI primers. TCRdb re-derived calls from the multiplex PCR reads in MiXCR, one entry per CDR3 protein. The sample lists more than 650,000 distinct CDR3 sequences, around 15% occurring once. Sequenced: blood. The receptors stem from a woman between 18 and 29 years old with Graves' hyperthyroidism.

The CDR3 DNA sequence: TGTGCCAGCAGCCGGTCGGGGACTAAACATTCCCAGCAGTACTTC. Amino acid sequence: CASSRSGTKHSQQYF. The chain recombines TRBV7-2 with TRBJ2-7; 7 nucleotides match TRBD2. The trim removed 5 bases at V and 8 bases at J, leaving 15 bases unmatched. The CDR3 loop spans 15 amino acids. Per germline, CDR1 SGHTA and CDR2 FQGNSA.

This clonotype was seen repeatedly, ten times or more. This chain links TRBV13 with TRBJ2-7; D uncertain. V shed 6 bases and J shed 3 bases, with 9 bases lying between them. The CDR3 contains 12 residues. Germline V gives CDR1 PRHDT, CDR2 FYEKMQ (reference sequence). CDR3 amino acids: CASSGWDYEQYF. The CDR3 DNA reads TGTGCCAGCAGTGGGTGGGACTACGAGCAGTACTTC.